This entry features one T cell receptor (beta chain) sequence. Its antigen is currently not known. Base qualities are not at hand, and no much larger clone is one base apart. All donors were healthy Caucasians. Three pairs of female monozygotic twins, all aged 18 to 29 years, made up the twin cohort. Positive isolation kits from Invitrogen were used to isolate the CD4+ and CD8+ T cell populations. This sample was included in a study of identical twins (dated by TCRdb to about 2016). About the investigation overall: TCR alpha and beta repertoires from monozygotic twins, unrelated adults of various ages and cord blood were deep-sequenced to test whether fetal clonotypes persist. Replicate twin experiments were performed at different times using different library preparation protocols to rule out contamination.

Libraries were built with 5' RACE. TCRdb lists the instrument as Illumina HiSeq 2000. Template switching introduced a universal primer binding site; the final cDNA contained a unique molecular identifier, enabling accurate counting of TCR cDNA molecules. Specific primers in the conserved constant-segment region were used to synthesize first-strand cDNA for the TCR alpha and beta chains. To control for contamination, every cDNA library carried two barcodes: a SMART-Mk sample barcode plus Illumina barcodes. TruSeq adapter sequences along with Illumina sample barcodes were introduced in two successive PCR steps. The TCR alpha and beta cDNA libraries were sequenced on the Illumina HiSeq platform using custom primers. The paper's data handling went like this. Raw reads were processed with MiGEC to extract unique molecular identifiers, and MiXCR was used to determine CDR3 positions. For each individual, recombination models were inferred using an EM algorithm with the repgenHMM and IGoR tools. The tcR package in R was used for shared clonotype analysis, with sharing normalized by the product of cloneset sizes. To study raw recombination free of thymic and clonal selection effects, out-of-frame nonproductive sequences were analyzed. TCRdb reworked the public reads: Q25 trimming with fastp, MiXCR clone assembly, productive beta chains retained. Rows with one shared CDR3 protein collapse into an entry with the most common genes and DNA. It is TCRdb's table, rather than the study itself, that gives the V and J calls and clone size. The sample table contains 450,000 or so distinct CDR3 sequences; only one count was recorded for 14% of them. In total, the top ten clones hold approximately 0.52% of the sample.

General study outcomes and caveats: The excess sharing between twins in beta out-of-frame sequences was weaker because fewer shared sequences reduced the signal-to-noise ratio. Compared with coincidental sharing between unrelated individuals, an excess of low generation-probability sequences was observed among out-of-frame TCR alpha sequences shared between twins. Zero-insertion analyses could be partly confounded by invariant T cells such as MAIT and iNKT, though diverse VJ usage argued against such confounding for most clonotypes. Out-of-frame TCR alpha sharing in monozygotic twins was systematically underestimated by recombination models, whereas sharing between unrelated individuals was in agreement with the recombination models. Conclusions relied on cross-sectional statistical analysis, since the same donors could not be followed over many years. Fewer insertions were carried by abundant cord blood beta clonotypes, a similar but weaker trend appeared in young adult naive repertoires, and no such trend appeared in memory repertoires.

In the germline V gene, CDR1 corresponds to MNHEY and CDR2 to SVGEGT. The CDR3 runs 13 residues from the cysteine to the phenylalanine. Only the CDR3 DNA stays, 39 bases, in frame from base 1. V loses 7 bases of germline sequence and J loses 0 bases, and the interval between the two ends is 10 bases. These same records also appear under a second study, on yellow fever vaccine responses in identical twins. According to the second study: According to the authors, in identical twins the way T cells responded to vaccination appeared partly convergent and partly personalized. Focusing on identical twins, the study followed the T cell clones that responded to the vaccine, and did so with precision.

This sequence originates from a woman aged 18 to 35 in good health. The sequence links TRBV6-2 or TRBV6-3 to TRBJ2-7, with a tentative D gene TRBD2 over 6 matching bases. The sample comprised CD4+ T cells sorted from blood. The DNA is as follows: TGTGCCAGCAAAGTAGCGGTCTCCTACGAGCAGTACTTC. Its protein is CASKVAVSYEQYF.